This T cell receptor (beta chain) was retrieved from a study of shared clonotypes between healthy human individuals. Comments on this clone: The antigen is undetermined.

The V gene lost 3 bases and the J gene lost 7 bases, with 9 bases spanning the gap. CDR1 is SQVTM, CDR2 ANQGSEA, per germline. The CDR3 totals 12 residues. Whole-study findings and limits: Researchers sampled only blood; tissue repertoires likely differ.

Only in-frame clones appear in the TCRdb table, and some are missing; sequencing was by immunoSEQ multiplex PCR. The table lists some 1,100,000 clones, 75% to 80% of them singletons. The specimen was memory CD4+ T cells from PBMCs. As to subset: CD45RA-negative fraction. The chain joins TRBV29-1 to TRBJ1-4, with D maybe TRBD1 (5 bases). The receptor was isolated from a man younger than 35 in good health. Some clones in this sample may be carry-over from other donors' samples. CDR3 loop: CSVDPGGEKLFF. The CDR3, as DNA: TGCAGCGTTGACCCCGGGGGTGAAAAACTGTTTTTT.